The rows below give T cell receptor beta chains drawn from one sample of a study of cytomegalovirus exposure and HLA in healthy donors. This table comes from immunoSEQ multiplex PCR, and its TCRdb copy is limited to in-frame clones, with some not included. The record lists tens of thousands of clones, of which the ten most abundant hold less than 0.65%. The sequenced material came from PBMCs. These receptors all stem from a man aged 50 or older in good health and CMV-seronegative. Both conserved end residues are part of each CDR3. A D gene is named only where the DNA matches it firmly.

V gene	J gene	D gene	CDR3 protein	CDR3 DNA
TRBV9	TRBJ2-5	TRBD2	CASSVIAGAETQYF	TGTGCCAGCAGCGTAATTGCGGGAGCAGAGACCCAGTACTTC
TRBV7-8	TRBJ1-1	TRBD1	CASSLQGARSTEAFF	TGTGCCAGCAGCTTACAGGGGGCGCGGTCTACTGAAGCTTTCTTT
TRBV7-9	TRBJ1-4	NA	CASSLGGGVNEKLFF	TGTGCCAGCAGCTTAGGGGGGGGCGTTAATGAAAAACTGTTTTTT
TRBV11-2	TRBJ1-6	NA	CASSYGGSSYNSPLHF	TGTGCCAGCAGCTACGGCGGAAGCTCCTATAATTCACCCCTCCACTTT
TRBV28	TRBJ2-5	NA	CASMAGPQETQYF	TGTGCCAGCATGGCGGGACCCCAAGAGACCCAGTACTTC
TRBV19	TRBJ1-1	TRBD1	CASNRGLNTEAFF	TGTGCCAGTAACAGGGGACTGAACACTGAAGCTTTCTTT
TRBV21-1	TRBJ2-7	NA	CASSNPFPEEQYF	TGTGCCAGCAGCAACCCCTTCCCCGAGGAGCAGTACTTC
TRBV10-3	TRBJ1-6	NA	CAISGVGGLGDSPLHF	TGTGCCATCAGCGGGGTGGGGGGGCTAGGTGATTCACCCCTCCACTTT
TRBV9	TRBJ2-7	TRBD2	CASSHTWGTSPREQYF	TGTGCCAGCAGCCATACATGGGGGACTAGCCCGCGGGAGCAGTACTTC
TRBV6-5	TRBJ2-7	NA	CASSYTLVRGEQYF	TGTGCCAGCAGTTACACCTTAGTTAGGGGCGAGCAGTACTTC
TRBV10-1	TRBJ1-3	TRBD1	CASTPDRGPGNTIYF	TGCGCCAGCACCCCCGACAGGGGCCCTGGAAACACCATATATTTT
TRBV7-6	TRBJ2-7	NA	CASSLQRPHEQGLNEQYF	TGTGCCAGCAGCTTACAGAGGCCCCACGAGCAGGGGCTGAACGAGCAGTACTTC
TRBV5-1	TRBJ1-1	NA	CASSPRLNTEAFF	TGCGCCAGCAGCCCTAGGCTGAACACTGAAGCTTTCTTT
TRBV27	TRBJ2-6	NA	CASRTSSGANVLTF	TGTGCCAGCAGGACTAGCTCTGGGGCCAACGTCCTGACTTTC
TRBV5-1	TRBJ1-1	NA	CASSFDRNTEAFF	TGCGCCAGCAGCTTCGATAGGAACACTGAAGCTTTCTTT
TRBV6-5	TRBJ1-6	TRBD1	CASSYSTGDELLHF	TGTGCCAGCAGTTACTCGACAGGGGATGAACTCCTCCACTTT
TRBV25-1	TRBJ2-7	NA	CASSELSRYEQYF	TGTGCCAGCAGTGAATTAAGCCGCTACGAGCAGTACTTC
TRBV7-6	TRBJ2-2	NA	CASSAHPSENTGELFF	TGTGCCAGCAGCGCCCATCCAAGCGAGAACACCGGGGAGCTGTTTTTT
TRBV4-3	TRBJ2-7	TRBD2	CASSQVPAGVAEQYF	TGCGCCAGCAGCCAAGTTCCAGCGGGGGTTGCCGAGCAGTACTTC
TRBV6-5	TRBJ2-1	TRBD2	CASSFTSGADNEQFF	TGTGCCAGCAGTTTCACTAGCGGGGCTGACAATGAGCAGTTCTTC
TRBV5-1	TRBJ2-7	TRBD2	CASSLDGGADEQYF	TGCGCCAGCAGCTTGGACGGGGGGGCCGACGAGCAGTACTTC
TRBV5-4	TRBJ2-7	TRBD1	CAWGRGTVLYEQYF	TGTGCCTGGGGTAGGGGGACAGTTCTCTACGAGCAGTACTTC
TRBV7-3	TRBJ2-7	TRBD2	CASSSGLASEQYF	TGTGCCAGCAGCTCGGGACTAGCCAGCGAGCAGTACTTC
TRBV18	TRBJ2-4	NA	CASSPTHSTGLAKNIQYF	TGTGCCAGCTCACCGACCCACTCGACAGGCCTAGCCAAAAACATTCAGTACTTC
TRBV27	TRBJ2-7	NA	CASSLPPRTYEQYF	TGTGCCAGCAGTTTACCCCCTCGGACATACGAGCAGTACTTC
TRBV19	TRBJ1-2	NA	CASSIFGYGYTF	TGTGCCAGTAGTATATTCGGGTATGGCTACACCTTC
TRBV28	TRBJ1-1	TRBD1	CASTQGQGGTEAFF	TGTGCCAGCACGCAAGGACAGGGAGGCACTGAAGCTTTCTTT
TRBV5-1	TRBJ2-7	NA	CASSKDGISSYEQYF	TGCGCCAGCAGTAAGGACGGGATTAGCTCCTACGAGCAGTACTTC
TRBV30	TRBJ1-2	NA	CAWSPDYYGYTF	TGTGCCTGGAGTCCGGACTACTATGGCTACACCTTC
TRBV28	TRBJ2-3	NA	CASSLNPGQPPLNTQYF	TGTGCCAGCAGTTTAAATCCGGGACAACCCCCCTTGAATACGCAGTATTTT
TRBV6-5	TRBJ1-2	NA	CASRSRGAHGYTF	TGTGCCAGCAGGAGCCGGGGTGCACATGGCTACACCTTC
TRBV11-3	TRBJ2-7	TRBD2	CASSLSGAGQYEQYF	TGTGCCAGCAGCCTTAGCGGGGCTGGGCAGTACGAGCAGTACTTC
TRBV7-3	TRBJ2-5	NA	CASSPLRGSETQYF	TGTGCCAGCAGCCCGCTCAGGGGTTCAGAGACCCAGTACTTC
TRBV6-5	TRBJ1-3	NA	CASSYSLVAGNTIYF	TGTGCCAGCAGTTACTCGTTAGTCGCTGGAAACACCATATATTTT
TRBV9	TRBJ1-5	NA	CASSVSGRGNQPQHF	TGTGCCAGCAGCGTTTCCGGGAGGGGCAATCAGCCCCAGCATTTT
TRBV6-1	TRBJ1-4	NA	CASSESLLWTEIYPSIF	TGTGCCAGCAGTGAAAGTCTGTTATGGACAGAGATATATCCCTCTATTTTT
TRBV13	TRBJ1-1	NA	CASSFGGRLFTEAFF	TGTGCCAGCAGCTTTGGCGGGAGGTTATTTACTGAAGCTTTCTTT
TRBV7-9	TRBJ2-2	NA	CASSLLQWTGELFF	TGTGCCAGCAGCTTATTACAGTGGACCGGGGAGCTGTTTTTT